This T cell receptor (beta chain) was sequenced in a study of post-analysis software for immune sequencing data. Broader study findings: Compared against controls, patients with multiple sclerosis displayed significantly lower normalized Chao1 diversity. Five or six TRBV segments, TRBV5-6, TRBV5-1 and TRBV20-1 among them, were found more frequent in patients than controls.

This CDR3 region has 16 residues. The germline V gene encodes CDR1 LGHNA and CDR2 YNFKEQ. Losses at the gene ends were 0 bases for V and 5 bases for J; bases not matched to a gene: 7. As for this clonotype: What it binds is not known.

Unique molecular identifiers were carried by the TCR beta cDNA libraries. TCRdb reprocessed the PCR reads via MiXCR and lists one record per CDR3 protein. The sample contains fewer than 900,000 distinct CDR3 sequences, about 43% of which appear only once. The clonotype originates from a girl aged 5 to 17 with multiple sclerosis. The genes are TRBV4-2 and TRBJ1-2; TRBD1 agrees at 9 bases. Sample: blood. The CDR3 DNA follows: TGTGCCAGCAGCCAAGAGGGAACCGGGACAGGGTATGGCTACACCTTC. It is translated as CASSQEGTGTGYGYTF.